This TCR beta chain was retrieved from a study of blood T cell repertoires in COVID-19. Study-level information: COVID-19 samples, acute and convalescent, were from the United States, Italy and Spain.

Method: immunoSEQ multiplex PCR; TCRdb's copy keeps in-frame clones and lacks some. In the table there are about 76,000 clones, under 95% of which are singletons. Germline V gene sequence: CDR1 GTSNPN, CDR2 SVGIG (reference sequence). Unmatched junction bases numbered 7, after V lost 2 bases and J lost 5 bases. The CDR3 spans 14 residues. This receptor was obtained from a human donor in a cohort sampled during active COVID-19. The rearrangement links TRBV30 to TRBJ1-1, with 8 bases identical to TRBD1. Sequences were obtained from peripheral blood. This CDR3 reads CAWSLQGAWTEAFF. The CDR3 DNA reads TGTGCCTGGAGTCTCCAGGGGGCTTGGACTGAAGCTTTCTTT.